The T cell receptor beta chain described here comes from a study of T cells after yellow fever vaccination. Study findings and constraints: Reappearing after the booster were most of the clones from primary vaccination (around 95% CD4, 85% to 90% CD8). CD4 and CD8 compartments shared a small share of clonotypes.

This clonotype has more than one count but fewer than ten. Its specificity is not known. Via MiXCR, TCRdb re-called the 5' RACE reads, giving one row per CDR3 protein. The top ten hold 3% to 3.5% of the sample, which has 250,000 to 300,000 distinct CDR3 sequences, around 9.3% seen once. V gave up 1 base and J gave up 7 bases, with 13 bases separating them. This CDR3 has 14 residues. Germline assignment: CDR1 DFQATT and CDR2 SNEGSKA (reference sequence). The TCR comes from a man aged 18 to 30 who received the YFV17D yellow fever vaccine. The V and J genes are TRBV20-1 and TRBJ2-2; a weak D match, TRBD1 (5 bases). Here the sequenced sample was CD4+ T cells sorted from PBMCs, taken 5 days after the yellow fever booster vaccination. The CDR3 protein is CSARVWGSGGELFF. For the CDR3, the DNA is TGCAGTGCTAGAGTCTGGGGCTCGGGCGGGGAGCTGTTTTTT.